This T cell receptor beta chain was captured by sequencing in a study of cytomegalovirus exposure and HLA in healthy donors. The CDR3 length is 14 residues. The ends lost 5 bases at V and 6 bases at J; junction bases unmatched: 8. Germline CDR1 MDHEN, CDR2 SYDVKM. Study findings and constraints: The authors excluded some V segments, including TRBV6-2 and TRBV6-3, as indistinguishable. Earlier results showed most TCR beta V segments being productive about 90% or about 30% of the time.

Researchers ran the PCR with 60 Vbeta and 13 Jbeta primers. The table came from immunoSEQ multiplex PCR; TCRdb's copy has only in-frame clones and leaves some out. The sample contains 150,000 to 200,000 clones, approximately 80% of which appear only once. Concerning this clone: Its antigen remains unknown.

This sequence joins TRBV28 and TRBJ2-5; 8 nucleotides line up with TRBD1. The specimen was PBMCs. The clonotype originates from a man aged 18 to 29 in good health and CMV-seronegative. CDR3 bases: TGTGCCAGCAGTGTTGTCGGGACAGGTAAGACCCAGTACTTC. Amino acid sequence: CASSVVGTGKTQYF.